The 25 T cell receptor beta chains below come from one sample, sequenced in a study of cytomegalovirus exposure and HLA in healthy donors. The PCR had 60 Vbeta and 13 Jbeta primers. The table came from immunoSEQ multiplex PCR; TCRdb's copy has only in-frame clones and leaves some out. The sample records around 220,000 clones, almost 80% being singletons. Sequenced input: PBMCs. The receptors derive from a young man in good health and CMV-seronegative.

The rearrangement joins TRBV5-1 to TRBJ2-1; 10 nucleotides match TRBD1. The CDR3 spans 12 residues. Losses at the gene ends were 3 bases for V and 11 bases for J; bases not matched to a gene: 2. Germline V CDR1 and CDR2: SGHRS, YFSETQ. CDR3 DNA sequence: TGCGCCAGCAGCTGGGACAGGGGTCAGCAGTTCTTC. It encodes CASSWDRGQQFF.

V and J are TRBV29-1 and TRBJ2-1; 10 nucleotides line up with TRBD2. Per the germline V gene, CDR1 is SQVTM and CDR2 is ANQGSEA. The CDR3 has 15 residues. The V segment lost 4 bases and the J segment 6 bases; nucleotides outside the gene matches: 9. CDR3 protein: CSVVNRTSGTNEQFF. The CDR3 nucleotides are TGCAGCGTTGTGAATCGGACTAGCGGAACCAATGAGCAGTTCTTC.

This clone was recorded once. The CDR3 region is CASKASGTVNEQFF. The CDR3 coding sequence is TGTGCCAGCAAAGCTAGCGGGACGGTTAATGAGCAGTTCTTC. V usage is TRBV6-1 and J usage is TRBJ2-1, with 9 bases aligning to TRBD2. Germline V CDR1 and CDR2: MNHNS, SASEGT. This CDR3 contains 14 residues. The V and J ends lost 7 bases and 7 bases, in that order; junction bases with no gene match: 8.

The gene calls are TRBV19 and TRBJ1-5, with D unclear. Germline V gives CDR1 LNHDA, CDR2 SQIVND (reference sequence). Trimming shortened V by 4 bases and J by 2 bases, and 15 bases separated the two germline ends. The CDR3 loop spans 16 amino acids. CDR3 nucleotides: TGTGCCAGTAGTACGGTGAGTTGGTTTGGCAATCAGCCCCAGCATTTT. As protein: CASSTVSWFGNQPQHF.

About this clone: One junction end disagrees with the germline gene, perhaps due to a read error. This sequence joins TRBV7-7 and TRBJ2-7; 8 nucleotides line up with TRBD1. CDR3 length equals 15 residues. Germline CDR1 and CDR2: SSHAT and FNYEAQ (reference sequence). The CDR3 spells CASSLATGAPYEQYF. The CDR3 DNA reads TGTGCTAGCAGCTTGGCGACAGGGGCACCCTACGAGCAGTACTTC.

The V gene is TRBV5-4, the J gene TRBJ2-7; 9 nucleotides align to TRBD2. CDR1 is SGHNT, CDR2 YYREEE, per germline (reference sequence). This CDR3 has 15 residues. V lost 0 bases to trimming and J lost 9 bases; unmatched junction nucleotides: 10. For the CDR3, the DNA is TGTGCCAGCAGCTTGGATAGGGGGACTAGCTCCGTGCAGTACTTC. Its translation: CASSLDRGTSSVQYF. Based on the CDR3 plus reference TRBV5-4 and TRBJ2-7, the full variable domain is ETGVTQSPTHLIKTRGQQVTLRCSSQSGHNTVSWYQQALGQGPQFIFQYYREEENGRGNFPPRFSGLQFPNYSSELNVNALELDDSALYLCASSLDRGTSSVQYFGPGTRLTVT.

The chain combines TRBV5-1 with TRBJ2-7; 9 nucleotides align to TRBD2. The germline V gene encodes CDR1 SGHRS and CDR2 YFSETQ. The CDR3 is made up of 14 amino acids. V lost 4 bases to trimming and J lost 3 bases; unmatched junction nucleotides: 5. The CDR3 nucleotides read TGCGCCAGCAGCGAAGCGGGAGGACTCTACGAGCAGTACTTC. It specifies CASSEAGGLYEQYF.

The chain couples TRBV2 to TRBJ2-1; D perhaps matches TRBD1 (5 bases). The CDR3 runs 14 residues. The germline V gene encodes CDR1 SNHLY and CDR2 FYNNEI. The V end was cut by 4 bases, the J end by 8 bases, with 15 bases between. The CDR3: CASSVSTWGDEQFF. The CDR3 DNA is TGTGCCAGCAGTGTTTCCACCTGGGGCGATGAGCAGTTCTTC.

J is TRBJ2-1 and V is TRBV11-2; TRBD2 matches 10 bases. The CDR3 length is 15 residues. Germline lookup yields CDR1 SGHAT and CDR2 FQNNGV. V lost 5 bases and J lost 9; bases outside the gene matches: 10. The CDR3: CASSTNPSGSGEQFF. DNA for the CDR3: TGTGCCAGCAGCACGAATCCTAGCGGGAGTGGTGAGCAGTTCTTC. Looking up the rest from reference TRBV11-2 and TRBJ2-1 gives the full variable domain: EAGVAQSPRYKIIEKRQSVAFWCNPISGHATLYWYQQILGQGPKLLIQFQNNGVVDDSQLPKDRFSAERLKGVDSTLKIQPAKLEDSAVYLCASSTNPSGSGEQFFGPGTRLTVL.

This rearrangement joins TRBV19 to TRBJ1-1; D remains unclear. Trimming shortened V by 9 bases and J by 1 base, and 3 bases separated the two germline ends. The germline V gene has CDR1 LNHDA and CDR2 SQIVND (reference sequence). This CDR3 region has 10 residues. In DNA form, the CDR3 reads TGTGCCAGCGGGAACACTGAAGCTTTCTTT. This codes for CASGNTEAFF.

V and J are TRBV11-3 and TRBJ1-2, with D perhaps matching TRBD1 (6 bases). V was cut by 4 bases and J by 3 bases, with 24 bases left in between. The CDR3 length is 18 residues. Germline CDR1 is SGHNT and CDR2 is YENEEA. In DNA form, the CDR3 reads TGTGCCAGCAGCTCGCCCCCCAGGGGCTCGGAAAATGACTATGGCTACACCTTC. Its translation is CASSSPPRGSENDYGYTF.

V is TRBV5-4 and J is TRBJ1-2; D is unresolved. Germline V gene sequence: CDR1 SGHNT, CDR2 YYREEE (reference sequence). Trimming cost V 2 bases and J 0 bases, with 8 bases left between them. The CDR3 runs 14 residues. CDR3 sequence (DNA): TGTGCCAGCAGCTTCGACGGAGCTAACTATGGCTACACCTTC. Protein sequence: CASSFDGANYGYTF.

The V call is TRBV7-9, the J call TRBJ2-7; maybe TRBD1 (6 bases). The germline CDR1 and CDR2 sequences are SEHNR and FQNEAQ (reference sequence). Between the trimmed V and J ends, which lost 5 bases and 4 bases, there was a span of 15 bases. The CDR3 runs 14 residues. CDR3 nucleotide sequence: TGTGCCAGCAGCCAGAACAGGGAAAAATACGAGCAGTACTTC. Translating it yields CASSQNREKYEQYF.

The genes are TRBV7-2 and TRBJ2-5; 14 bases are a match to TRBD2. CDR1 and CDR2 (germline): SGHTA, FQGNSA. This CDR3 comprises 16 residues. After removal of 3 bases from V and 5 bases from J, the junction contained 5 bases not matched to a gene. In DNA form, the CDR3 reads TGTGCCAGCAGCTTGACTAGCGGGAGGGCCGCTGAGACCCAGTACTTC. The encoded protein is CASSLTSGRAAETQYF.

This clone has more than one count but fewer than ten. The chain carries TRBV5-1 and TRBJ2-7; 9 bases are shared with TRBD1. The CDR3 is made up of 15 amino acids. The ends lost 0 bases at V and 3 bases at J; junction bases unmatched: 4. Germline-derived CDR1 and CDR2 are SGHRS and YFSETQ. Here the CDR3 reads CASSLAGTGIYEQYF. CDR3 DNA: TGCGCCAGCAGCTTGGCCGGGACAGGGATCTACGAGCAGTACTTC.

This chain joins TRBV6-5 and TRBJ1-5; the D is unclear. Germline CDR1 and CDR2: MNHEY and SVGAGI. Deletions cut 5 bases from V and 6 bases from J, with 11 bases between. The CDR3 contains 13 residues. This chain's CDR3 is CASSVILGQPQHF. The DNA of the CDR3 is TGTGCCAGCAGTGTAATTCTAGGTCAGCCCCAGCATTTT.

The J gene is TRBJ2-5, the V gene TRBV28; 12 bases align to TRBD2. The J call may not be correct, given that the DNA end is closer to TRBJ2-7. The CDR3 covers 19 residues. Per germline, CDR1 MDHEN and CDR2 SYDVKM. The CDR3: CASMPSIRLAGVPSYEQYF. CDR3 coding DNA: TGTGCCAGCATGCCCTCCATAAGACTAGCGGGGGTCCCCTCCTACGAGCAGTACTTC.

V is TRBV6-1 and J is TRBJ2-5; the match to TRBD1 covers 7 bases. V lost 0 bases and J lost 5; bases outside the gene matches: 9. Germline V CDR1 and CDR2: MNHNS, SASEGT. The length of the CDR3 is 16 residues. CDR3 DNA: TGTGCCAGCAGTGAAGCTCCCGGGGCAGGGGGTGAGACCCAGTACTTC. Protein product: CASSEAPGAGGETQYF.

V usage is TRBV7-9 and J usage is TRBJ2-1, with D possibly being TRBD1 (5 bases). From germline, CDR1 is SEHNR and CDR2 FQNEAQ (reference sequence). The CDR3 has 16 amino acids. V was cut by 1 base and J by 1 base, with 11 bases left in between. The CDR3 region has the DNA TGTGCCAGCAGCTTAGAATTGGCAGGGTCCTACAATGAGCAGTTCTTC. It yields the protein CASSLELAGSYNEQFF. Full variable domain (outside the CDR3, taken from reference TRBV7-9 and TRBJ2-1): DTGVSQNPRHKITKRGQNVTFRCDPISEHNRLYWYRQTLGQGPEFLTYFQNEAQLEKSRLLSDRFSAERPKGSFSTLEIQRTEQGDSAMYLCASSLELAGSYNEQFFGPGTRLTVL.

The gene calls are TRBV5-6 and TRBJ1-1, with a weak D call TRBD1 (5 bases). The V gene's germline CDR1 is SGHDT and CDR2 YYEEEE. This CDR3 comprises 14 residues. The V end lost 0 bases, the J end lost 5 bases, and 11 bases lay between the germline ends. CDR3 sequence: CASSLGPGMTEAFF. For the CDR3, the DNA is TGTGCCAGCAGCTTGGGCCCAGGGATGACTGAAGCTTTCTTT.

This clone was seen a handful of times. CDR3 sequence: CASSPRSGSYEQYF. Here the CDR3 DNA reads TGTGCCAGCAGCCCCCGTAGCGGGAGTTACGAGCAGTACTTC. The rearrangement uses TRBV9 and TRBJ2-7; 9 nucleotides line up with TRBD2. This CDR3 comprises 14 residues. Germline V gene lookup returns CDR1 SGDLS and CDR2 YYNGEE. With V trimmed by 4 bases and J by 4 bases, 6 bases remained unmatched.

This chain joins TRBV27 and TRBJ1-5; 8 bases line up with TRBD1. Per the germline V gene, CDR1 is MNHEY and CDR2 is SMNVEV (reference sequence). V shed 5 bases and J 4 bases; nucleotides not matched to a gene: 10. The CDR3 sequence is 16 residues long. CDR3 residues: CASSPYTGTGNQPQHF. In DNA, the CDR3 is TGTGCCAGCAGTCCATACACCGGGACAGGAAATCAGCCCCAGCATTTT.

The genes are TRBV27 and TRBJ1-6; D unclear. Germline V gene data show CDR1 as MNHEY and CDR2 as SMNVEV (reference sequence). The CDR3 has 15 residues. V was clipped by 7 bases and J by 8 bases, with 18 bases between them. The CDR3, as DNA: TGTGCCAGCACCTTACGGCGGGGAATGGATTCACCCCTCCACTTT. It translates to CASTLRRGMDSPLHF.

This clone was recorded a few times. The genes are TRBV5-3 and TRBJ2-1; D perhaps matches TRBD2 (6 bases). TRBV5-3 is classed as an ORF, of uncertain function. There are 15 residues in the CDR3. Trimming took off 4 bases at V and 4 bases at J, with 15 bases between the two ends. CDR3 nucleotides: TGTGCCAGAAGCCAACCTAGCGCGGCTTACAATGAGCAGTTCTTC. Protein sequence: CARSQPSAAYNEQFF.

This chain joins TRBV11-3 and TRBJ2-1; TRBD2 aligns across 10 bases. V was clipped by 0 bases and J by 8 bases; unmatched bases: 7. Germline V gene sequence: CDR1 SGHNT, CDR2 YENEEA. The CDR3 has 16 residues. CDR3 nucleotide sequence: TGTGCCAGCAGCTTAGATCGCAGCGGGGGGGCCCATGAGCAGTTCTTC. It codes for CASSLDRSGGAHEQFF.